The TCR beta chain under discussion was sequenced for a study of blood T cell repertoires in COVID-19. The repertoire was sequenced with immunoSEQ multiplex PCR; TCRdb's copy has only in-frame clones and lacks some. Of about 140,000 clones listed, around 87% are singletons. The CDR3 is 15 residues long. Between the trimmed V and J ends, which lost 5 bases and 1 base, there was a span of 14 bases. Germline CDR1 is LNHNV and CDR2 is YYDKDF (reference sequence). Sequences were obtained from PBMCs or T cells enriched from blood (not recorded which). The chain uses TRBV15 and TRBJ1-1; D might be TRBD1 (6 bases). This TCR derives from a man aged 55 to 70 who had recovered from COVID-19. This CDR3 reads CATSLTGQTNTEAFF. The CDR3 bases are TGTGCCACCAGCTTAACGGGACAAACGAACACTGAAGCTTTCTTT. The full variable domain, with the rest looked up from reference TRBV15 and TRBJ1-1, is DAMVIQNPRYQVTQFGKPVTLSCSQTLNHNVMYWYQQKSSQAPKLLFHYYDKDFNNEADTPDNFQSRRPNTSFCFLDIRSPGLGDTAMYLCATSLTGQTNTEAFFGQGTRLTVV.